Each of the 12 T cell receptor beta chains below was sequenced from the same sample in a study of blood T cell repertoires in COVID-19. The repertoire was sequenced with immunoSEQ multiplex PCR; TCRdb's copy has only in-frame clones and lacks some. This sample has tens of thousands of clones, with roughly nine tenths found just once. The material sequenced was peripheral blood. The receptors shown here come from a human donor in a cohort sampled during active COVID-19.

The chain links TRBV13 to TRBJ1-2, with D tentatively TRBD1 (6 bases). V shed 4 bases and J shed 1 base, with 16 bases lying between them. This CDR3 has 16 amino acids. Germline V CDR1 and CDR2: PRHDT, FYEKMQ (reference sequence). CDR3 sequence: CASSSNAGTLNYGYTF. The CDR3 DNA is TGTGCCAGCAGCTCCAACGCCGGGACACTTAACTATGGCTACACCTTC. Together with reference TRBV13 and TRBJ1-2, the CDR3 gives the full variable domain: AAGVIQSPRHLIKEKRETATLKCYPIPRHDTVYWYQQGPGQDPQFLISFYEKMQSDKGSIPDRFSAQQFSDYHSELNMSSLELGDSALYFCASSSNAGTLNYGYTFGSGTRLTVV.

This clone was detected only once. This chain uses TRBV6-5 with TRBJ1-2, with 9 bases lining up with TRBD1. V lost 6 bases to trimming and J lost 8 bases; unmatched junction nucleotides: 7. Germline V gene sequence: CDR1 MNHEY, CDR2 SVGAGI. This CDR3 comprises 13 residues. CDR3 in amino acids: CASRGQGSGGYTF. CDR3 DNA: TGTGCCAGCAGAGGACAGGGGAGTGGAGGCTACACCTTC.

The V and J genes are TRBV12-3 or TRBV12-4 and TRBJ2-7; 8 bases match TRBD1. The CDR3 length is 13 residues. The junction had 4 bases not matched to a gene; V was cut back by 5 bases and J by 4 bases. The CDR3 sequence: CASSVGQDYEQYF. The CDR3 nucleotides are TGTGCCAGCAGTGTGGGACAGGATTACGAGCAGTACTTC.

This chain joins TRBV7-2 and TRBJ1-5; tentatively, D is TRBD1 (5 bases). This CDR3 contains 15 residues. CDR1 is SGHTA, CDR2 FQGNSA, per germline. V was trimmed by 1 base and J by 7 bases, leaving 14 bases between them. The CDR3 spells CASSLDVSQGQPQHF. Here the CDR3 DNA reads TGTGCCAGCAGCTTAGACGTATCGCAGGGCCAGCCCCAGCATTTT. The full variable domain, rest sourced from reference TRBV7-2 and TRBJ1-5, is GAGVSQSPSNKVTEKGKDVELRCDPISGHTALYWYRQSLGQGLEFLIYFQGNSAPDKSGLPSDRFSAERTGGSVSTLTIQRTQQEDSAVYLCASSLDVSQGQPQHFGDGTRLSIL.

The chain uses TRBV27 and TRBJ2-7; D is possibly TRBD1 (6 bases). Germline assignment: CDR1 MNHEY and CDR2 SMNVEV (reference sequence). Trimming left V 0 bases short and J 3 bases short, with 9 bases between. The CDR3 length is 14 residues. CDR3 nucleotide sequence: TGTGCCAGCAGTTTATCAGGGACATTCTACGAGCAGTACTTC. Translation gives CASSLSGTFYEQYF.

This clone was counted a single time. This chain joins TRBV7-2 and TRBJ1-4; 7 bases are a match to TRBD1. V gave up 3 bases and J gave up 6 bases; unmatched junction bases: 1. The germline gives CDR1 SGHTA, CDR2 FQGNSA. CDR3 size: 13 residues. The CDR3 sequence: CASSFTGDEKLFF. CDR3 sequence (DNA): TGTGCCAGCAGCTTTACAGGGGATGAAAAACTGTTTTTT.

The genes are TRBV5-5 and TRBJ1-6; possible D gene TRBD1, 6 bases. This CDR3 has 16 amino acids. Germline loops: CDR1 SGHKS, CDR2 YYEKEE (reference sequence). Deletions cut 2 bases from V and 5 bases from J, with 14 bases between. The CDR3 DNA sequence: TGTGCCAGCAGCTTTTTTCAGGGGTACGATAATTCACCCCTCCACTTT. As protein: CASSFFQGYDNSPLHF.

The CDR3 protein is CASSTSSYEQYF. CDR3 bases: TGTGCCAGCAGCACCAGCTCCTACGAGCAGTACTTC. The J gene is TRBJ2-7, the V gene TRBV7-9, with no clear D. Germline loops: CDR1 SEHNR, CDR2 FQNEAQ (reference sequence). The V and J ends lost 5 bases and 0 bases respectively, with 5 bases between them. The CDR3 covers 12 residues.

The chain links TRBV19 to TRBJ1-5; D is possibly TRBD1 (5 bases). V was shortened by 3 bases and J by 6 bases, with 12 bases between the two germline ends. Germline values: CDR1 LNHDA, CDR2 SQIVND (reference sequence). This CDR3 has 14 residues. The CDR3: CASSMGQGLQPQHF. The CDR3 DNA sequence: TGTGCCAGTAGTATGGGCCAGGGCCTTCAGCCCCAGCATTTT.

This clone showed up just once. The chain uses TRBV18 and TRBJ2-7; tentatively, D is TRBD1 (5 bases). Trimming removed 1 base from V and 2 bases from J, with 9 bases in between. This CDR3 comprises 14 residues. Germline V gene data show CDR1 as KGHSH and CDR2 as LQKENI. The chain's CDR3 is CASSPQTDAYEQYF. In DNA form, the CDR3 reads TGTGCCAGCTCACCACAGACAGATGCCTACGAGCAGTACTTC.

The chain uses TRBV2 and TRBJ1-5, with 9 bases that match TRBD1. Trimming removed 5 bases from V and 4 bases from J; junction bases left unmatched: 6. The CDR3 is made up of 15 amino acids. Looked up from germline, CDR1 is SNHLY and CDR2 is FYNNEI. The CDR3, as DNA: TGTGCCAGCAGTCCGGACAGGGGAAATAATCAGCCCCAGCATTTT. Translated: CASSPDRGNNQPQHF.

This clone was counted a single time. The chain links TRBV27 to TRBJ2-7; TRBD2 matches 8 bases. This CDR3 comprises 15 residues. Germline V gives CDR1 MNHEY, CDR2 SMNVEV (reference sequence). V dropped 0 bases and J dropped 2; count of bases not matched to a gene: 3. DNA of the CDR3: TGTGCCAGCAGTTTATCGAGCGGGGGCCCCTACGAGCAGTACTTC. This translates into CASSLSSGGPYEQYF.